The 19 T cell receptor beta chains in this list originate from one sample, sequenced in a study of CD8+ T cells in alopecia areata. Treatment given: oral pan-JAK inhibitor, 5-10 mg twice daily. RNA extraction and reverse transcription yielded cDNA as sequencing template. Sequenced by immunoSEQ multiplex PCR; TCRdb stores in-frame clones only, minus some. The data contain roughly 180,000 clones, about 48% of them singletons. The material was CD8+ T cells sorted from blood, obtained at week 24, from a patient treated with tofacitinib. The receptors come from a human donor with alopecia areata.

V and J are TRBV30 and TRBJ1-1; TRBD1 might be the D (5 bases). There are 15 residues in the CDR3. Germline CDR1 GTSNPN, CDR2 SVGIG (reference sequence). V lost 4 bases and J lost 0, with 15 bases in between. The DNA for the CDR3 is TGTGCCTGGACCGGGGGGACGGATATGAACACTGAAGCTTTCTTT. Amino acids: CAWTGGTDMNTEAFF.

The chain recombines TRBV4-1 with TRBJ2-3, with 11 bases identical to TRBD2. CDR3 length equals 16 residues. Trimming cost V 6 bases and J 3 bases; bases outside gene matches: 8. Germline CDR1 reads MGHRA; CDR2 reads YSYEKL. The chain's CDR3 is CASRPAGLAETDTQYF. CDR3 coding DNA: TGCGCCAGCAGACCCGCGGGACTAGCGGAAACAGATACGCAGTATTTT.

This clone has a single count. Other DNA sequences in this sample translate to the same CDR3. The chain has TRBV20-1 and TRBJ2-1, with unresolved D. From germline, CDR1 is DFQATT and CDR2 SNEGSKA (reference sequence). V was cut by 6 bases and J by 4 bases, with 7 bases left in between. The CDR3 loop spans 11 amino acids. This CDR3 reads CSAPDYNEQFF. The DNA for the CDR3 is TGCAGTGCCCCGGATTACAATGAGCAGTTCTTC.

The V call is TRBV5-1, the J call TRBJ2-7; TRBD2 matches at 13 bases. The germline V gene encodes CDR1 SGHRS and CDR2 YFSETQ. Losses at the gene ends were 4 bases for V and 2 bases for J; bases not matched to a gene: 3. This CDR3 comprises 15 residues. In DNA, the CDR3 is TGCGCCAGCAGCGCGGGACTAGCGGGGACCTACGAGCAGTACTTC. Translating gives CASSAGLAGTYEQYF.

This chain joins TRBV13 and TRBJ1-1; possibly TRBD1 for D (5 bases). The CDR3 loop spans 14 amino acids. V lost 5 bases and J lost 1, with 11 bases in between. Germline V gene sequence: CDR1 PRHDT, CDR2 FYEKMQ (reference sequence). The DNA for the CDR3 is TGTGCCAGCAGCCGGGGACCACCGAACACTGAAGCTTTCTTT. Amino acid sequence: CASSRGPPNTEAFF.

V is TRBV27 and J is TRBJ1-5; D uncertain. Germline values: CDR1 MNHEY, CDR2 SMNVEV (reference sequence). The V end was cut by 5 bases, the J end by 11 bases, with 16 bases between. CDR3 length: 13 amino acids. DNA for the CDR3: TGTGCCAGCAGTCAAAAGTGGGGTGGGACCCAGCATTTT. Its protein is CASSQKWGGTQHF.

This clone has a handful of counts. V usage is TRBV5-1 and J usage is TRBJ2-7; maybe TRBD1 (5 bases). The germline V gene encodes CDR1 SGHRS and CDR2 YFSETQ. Trimming took 4 bases from V and 3 from J, leaving 8 bases between them. The CDR3 loop spans 12 amino acids. CDR3 coding DNA: TGCGCCAGCAGCCCAGGGCGCTACGAGCAGTACTTC. It specifies CASSPGRYEQYF.

The chain combines TRBV5-1 with TRBJ1-2; D unclear. Trimming pared 3 bases from V and 8 bases from J, leaving 8 bases between. From germline, CDR1 is SGHRS and CDR2 YFSETQ. CDR3 length equals 11 residues. The CDR3 sequence is CASSYHDGYTF. As DNA, the CDR3 is TGCGCCAGCAGCTATCACGACGGCTACACCTTC.

V is TRBV6-6 and J is TRBJ1-6, with a tentative D call TRBD1 (5 bases). Trimming removed 7 bases from V and 8 bases from J, with 12 bases in between. The CDR3 is made up of 13 amino acids. Germline V CDR1 and CDR2: MNHNY, SVGAGI (reference sequence). The CDR3 loop reads CASNGGGDSPLHF. In nucleotides, the CDR3 is TGTGCCAGCAATGGCGGGGGGGATTCACCCCTCCACTTT.

In this sample, this clone turned up a few times. This chain joins TRBV29-1 and TRBJ1-3; D may be TRBD1 (5 bases). This CDR3 has 14 amino acids. Trimming took off 4 bases at V and 4 bases at J, with 14 bases between the two ends. Germline values: CDR1 SQVTM, CDR2 ANQGSEA. CDR3 sequence: CSVGDMGLGNTIYF. DNA of the CDR3: TGCAGCGTTGGTGATATGGGGCTAGGAAACACCATATATTTT.

Of note for this clone: The sample has other DNA sequences that encode this CDR3 too. The chain recombines TRBV4-1 with TRBJ2-7, with D possibly being TRBD1 (6 bases). Germline V gives CDR1 MGHRA, CDR2 YSYEKL. The CDR3 is 15 residues long. The V end was cut by 0 bases, the J end by 1 base, with 10 bases between. The CDR3 DNA follows: TGCGCCAGCAGCCAAGATGGTACAGGGTCCTACGAGCAGTACTTC. It specifies CASSQDGTGSYEQYF.

The chain links TRBV6-5 to TRBJ1-5; D is unresolved. Germline assignment: CDR1 MNHEY and CDR2 SVGAGI. The CDR3 extends over 13 amino acids. V was shortened by 6 bases and J by 4 bases, with 10 bases between the two germline ends. The CDR3 bases are TGTGCCAGCAGCCCCGGGCCTAATCAGCCCCAGCATTTT. This gives the protein CASSPGPNQPQHF.

This clone was counted a single time. The chain has TRBV30 and TRBJ1-1; D gene ambiguous. The CDR3 covers 12 residues. Germline V CDR1 and CDR2: GTSNPN, SVGIG (reference sequence). The ends were cut back, 5 bases at V and 0 bases at J, with 7 bases in the middle. CDR3 nucleotides: TGTGCCTGGCAACCGTTGAACACTGAAGCTTTCTTT. This sequence encodes CAWQPLNTEAFF.

This chain joins TRBV4-3 and TRBJ2-3; D is uncertain. V was trimmed by 4 bases and J by 0 bases, leaving 8 bases between them. The CDR3 length is 14 residues. Germline CDR1 and CDR2: LGHNA and YSLEER. The CDR3 region has the DNA TGCGCCAGCAGCCCGGACCAAAGCACAGATACGCAGTATTTT. It encodes CASSPDQSTDTQYF.

J is TRBJ2-3 and V is TRBV9; 13 nucleotides match TRBD2. This CDR3 is 15 amino acids long. The germline gives CDR1 SGDLS, CDR2 YYNGEE. J was trimmed by 6 bases and V by 4 bases; bases with no gene match: 5. CDR3 loop: CASSPSGLAGDTQYF. CDR3 bases: TGTGCCAGCAGCCCCTCGGGACTAGCGGGGGATACGCAGTATTTT.

The chain joins TRBV29-1 to TRBJ2-7, with D unresolved. Between the trimmed V and J ends, which lost 2 bases and 4 bases, there was a span of 15 bases. The germline CDR1 and CDR2 sequences are SQVTM and ANQGSEA. This CDR3 region has 14 residues. CDR3 in amino acids: CSVEFVDLGYEQYF. The DNA of the CDR3 is TGCAGCGTTGAATTTGTCGATTTGGGTTACGAGCAGTACTTC.

This clone was counted a few times. The chain recombines TRBV7-9 with TRBJ2-1, with D hard to call. The V end was cut by 2 bases, the J end by 5 bases, with 7 bases between. Per germline, CDR1 SEHNR and CDR2 FQNEAQ (reference sequence). This CDR3 has 13 residues. Here the CDR3 reads CASSLPWDNEQFF. The CDR3 coding sequence is TGTGCCAGCAGCTTACCATGGGACAATGAGCAGTTCTTC.

This clone was seen repeatedly, ten times or more. The chain links TRBV5-6 to TRBJ1-1; no firm D call. This CDR3 region has 13 residues. The germline V and J ends were trimmed by 1 base and 5 bases, with 9 bases remaining between them. Germline V lookup: CDR1 SGHDT, CDR2 YYEEEE. DNA of the CDR3: TGTGCCAGCAGCTTGATGGCCGGGACTGAAGCTTTCTTT. Its protein is CASSLMAGTEAFF.

This clone has just one count. This chain uses TRBV11-2 with TRBJ1-5; no reliable D call. The CDR3 runs to 13 residues. Looked up from germline, CDR1 is SGHAT and CDR2 is FQNNGV. Trimming pared 6 bases from V and 3 bases from J, leaving 9 bases between. CDR3 amino acids: CASSKGPNQPQHF. In DNA, the CDR3 is TGTGCCAGCAGTAAGGGCCCCAATCAGCCCCAGCATTTT.